This T cell receptor beta chain stems from a study of regulatory T cells in long-lasting Graves disease. This clonotype occurred a few times. The antigen is not known. The junction departs from the called germline gene at one end, perhaps through a read error. The germline V gene encodes CDR1 SGHAT and CDR2 FQNNGV. The CDR3 is 15 residues long. With iRepertoire HTBI primers and Arm-PCR of CDR3 regions, TCR beta libraries were built. Via MiXCR, TCRdb re-called the multiplex PCR reads, giving one row per CDR3 protein. The sample has about 460,000 distinct CDR3 sequences; roughly 22% are singletons. Study-level points and caveats: The TCR repertoire of persistent Graves' patients was less diverse than that of newly diagnosed ones. Favored gene segments in persistent disease were TRBV28, TRBJ1-2 and TRBJ2-5.

Sample time point: persistent/refractory GD, antithyroid drugs over 5 years with positive TRAb. The TCR library was made from RNA that had been extracted from PBMCs in TRIzol. The source material was peripheral blood mononuclear cells (PBMCs), sampled when the disease was refractory, from a patient treated with antithyroid drugs. The chain recombines TRBV11-2 with TRBJ2-5; D is uncertain. The clonotype was recovered from a female donor with Graves disease. CDR3 amino acids: CASSLNTELQETQHF. The CDR3 DNA is TGTGCCAGCAGCCTTAATACTGAACTCCAAGAGACCCAGCACTTC.